The 5 T cell receptor beta chains reported below all come from one sample, sequenced in a study of blood T cells in healthy people across ages. Primers used in a second PCR of roughly 7 to 12 cycles were a sample-barcoded 5' primer and a J-beta primer mix. TCRdb analysed the 5' RACE reads with MiXCR anew, one entry per CDR3 protein. The sample includes about 720,000 distinct CDR3 sequences, 20% to 25% seen only once; the top ten take around a fifth. The sequencing input was blood. The receptors stem from a man aged 70-80 years in good health.

This clonotype was seen just once. The missing conserved phenylalanine or tryptophan at the end of this CDR3 makes a read error likely. The chain employs TRBV3-1 and TRBJ2-7; D is perhaps TRBD1 (6 bases). CDR3 length equals 12 residues. The ends were cut back, 6 bases at V and 9 bases at J, with 15 bases in the middle. Germline values: CDR1 LGHDT, CDR2 YNNKEL (reference sequence). The CDR3 here is CASSTTGFGQYL. CDR3 in DNA: TGTGCCAGCAGTACGACAGGCTTTGGGCAGTACTTG.

This clonotype occurred many times. This chain connects TRBV18 to TRBJ2-1, with no clear D. The CDR3 contains 12 residues. Germline CDR1 is KGHSH and CDR2 is LQKENI. V was clipped by 2 bases and J by 10 bases, with 9 bases between them. The DNA for the CDR3 is TGTGCCAGCTCACCATTGGGCCGCGAGCAGTTCTTC. Translating gives CASSPLGREQFF.

The CDR3 loop is CATRESAFF. The CDR3 bases are TGTGCCACTCGGGAGTCCGCTTTCTTT. The V and J genes are TRBV15 and TRBJ1-1; D ambiguous. The V gene's germline CDR1 is LNHNV and CDR2 YYDKDF (reference sequence). The CDR3 spans 9 residues. With 9 bases removed from V and 11 bases from J, the gap between germline ends came to 10 bases. Combining the CDR3 with reference TRBV15 and TRBJ1-1 gives the whole variable domain DAMVIQNPRYQVTQFGKPVTLSCSQTLNHNVMYWYQQKSSQAPKLLFHYYDKDFNNEADTPDNFQSRRPNTSFCFLDIRSPGLGDTAMYLCATRESAFFGQGTRLTVV.

The V and J genes are TRBV19 and TRBJ2-3; D is perhaps TRBD1 (5 bases). From germline, CDR1 is LNHDA and CDR2 SQIVND (reference sequence). Trimming took 7 bases from V and 0 from J, leaving 14 bases between them. The CDR3 is 15 amino acids. CDR3 bases: TGTGCCAGTAACGGTGGCAGGGAAAGCACAGATACGCAGTATTTT. This translates into CASNGGRESTDTQYF. The full variable domain, its missing parts supplied by reference TRBV19 and TRBJ2-3, is DGGITQSPKYLFRKEGQNVTLSCEQNLNHDAMYWYRQDPGQGLRLIYYSQIVNDFQKGDIAEGYSVSREKKESFPLTVTSAQKNPTAFYLCASNGGRESTDTQYFGPGTRLTVL.

A few counts support this clonotype. The chain carries TRBV7-2 and TRBJ1-5, with 7 bases lining up with TRBD1. J gave up 6 bases and V 3 bases, and 8 bases lay outside the gene matches. Germline V gives CDR1 SGHTA, CDR2 FQGNSA. The CDR3 is 15 residues long. The DNA of the CDR3 is TGTGCCAGCAGCTTCGGACAGGCGGAAGGTCAGCCCCAGCATTTT. Its translation: CASSFGQAEGQPQHF.